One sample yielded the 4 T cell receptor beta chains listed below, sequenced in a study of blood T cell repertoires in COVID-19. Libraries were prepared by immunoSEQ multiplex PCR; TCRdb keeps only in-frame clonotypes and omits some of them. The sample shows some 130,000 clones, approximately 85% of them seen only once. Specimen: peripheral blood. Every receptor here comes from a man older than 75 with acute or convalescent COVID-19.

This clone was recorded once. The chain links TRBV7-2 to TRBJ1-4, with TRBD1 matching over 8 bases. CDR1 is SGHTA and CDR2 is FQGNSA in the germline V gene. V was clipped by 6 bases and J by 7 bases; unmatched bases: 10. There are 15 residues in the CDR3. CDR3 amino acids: CASRLQGQALEKLFF. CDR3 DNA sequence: TGTGCCAGCAGACTACAGGGACAGGCCCTTGAAAAACTGTTTTTT. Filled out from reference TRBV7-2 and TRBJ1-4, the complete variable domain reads GAGVSQSPSNKVTEKGKDVELRCDPISGHTALYWYRQSLGQGLEFLIYFQGNSAPDKSGLPSDRFSAERTGGSVSTLTIQRTQQEDSAVYLCASRLQGQALEKLFFGSGTQLSVL.

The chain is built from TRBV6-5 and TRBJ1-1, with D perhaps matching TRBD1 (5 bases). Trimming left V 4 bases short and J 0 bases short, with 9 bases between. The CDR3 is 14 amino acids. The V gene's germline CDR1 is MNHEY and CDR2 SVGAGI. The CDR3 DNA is TGTGCCAGCAGTTCTTCAGGGATGAACACTGAAGCTTTCTTT. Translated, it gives CASSSSGMNTEAFF.

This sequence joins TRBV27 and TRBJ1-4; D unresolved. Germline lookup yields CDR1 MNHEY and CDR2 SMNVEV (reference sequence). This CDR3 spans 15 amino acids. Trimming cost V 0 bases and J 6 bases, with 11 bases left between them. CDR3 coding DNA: TGTGCCAGCAGTTTATCGCGGCAGAGGGATGAAAAACTGTTTTTT. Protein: CASSLSRQRDEKLFF.

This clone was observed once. CDR3 sequence: CASTEGAGLYSTDTQYF. CDR3 nucleotide sequence: TGCGCCAGCACGGAAGGGGCAGGTCTTTATAGCACAGATACGCAGTATTTT. The gene calls are TRBV5-1 and TRBJ2-3, with D maybe TRBD1 (5 bases). Germline CDR1 reads SGHRS; CDR2 reads YFSETQ. Trimming left V 6 bases short and J 0 bases short, with 20 bases between. The CDR3 covers 17 residues.